A selection of T cell receptor beta chains follows, all from one sample in a study of OX40 agonist ivuxolimab in advanced cancers. Sequencing used immunoSEQ multiplex PCR; TCRdb keeps in-frame clones, though not all of them. The profile shows under 70,000 clones, 85% to 90% of them singletons. This material consisted of CD4+ or CD8+ T cells sorted from blood, taken in a trial of the OX40 agonist ivuxolimab. These receptors were taken from an adult with an advanced solid tumor such as melanoma, head and neck, liver or kidney cancer. Each CDR3 is given with its conserved first and last residue. A D gene is named only where the DNA matches it firmly. Some rows mark clone size as missing; the rest say once, few, many or name a class of expanded clone.

v_gene	j_gene	abundance	d_gene	CDR3aa	CDR3nt
TRBV7-3	TRBJ2-1	-	-	CASSLSFGNEQFF	TGTGCCAGCAGCCTCTCTTTCGGGAATGAGCAGTTCTTC
TRBV7-8	TRBJ1-1	-	-	CASSLDRGRADTEAFF	TGTGCCAGCAGCTTAGATCGGGGTCGGGCGGACACTGAAGCTTTCTTT
TRBV5-6	TRBJ1-5	-	-	CASSLGPRKTGTYNQPQHF	TGTGCCAGCAGCTTGGGGCCAAGAAAAACAGGGACCTACAATCAGCCCCAGCATTTT
TRBV18	TRBJ2-7	-	TRBD1	CASSHPGQGMSNYYEQYF	TGTGCCAGCTCACACCCGGGACAGGGGATGTCCAACTACTACGAGCAGTACTTC
TRBV27	TRBJ2-7	-	-	CASSPPTLPYEQYF	TGTGCCAGCAGTCCGCCCACTCTGCCCTACGAGCAGTACTTC
TRBV29-1	TRBJ2-2	-	-	CSVVGKTGELFF	TGCAGCGTTGTGGGGAAAACCGGGGAGCTGTTTTTT
TRBV9	TRBJ2-2	few	TRBD2	CASCPGGRGELFF	TGTGCCAGCTGCCCGGGGGGGCGCGGGGAGCTGTTTTTT
TRBV7-9	TRBJ2-7	-	-	CASSRQDGNPYEQYF	TGTGCCAGCAGCCGACAGGACGGAAACCCTTACGAGCAGTACTTC
TRBV18	TRBJ2-2	-	TRBD1	CASSLQGQQGELFF	TGTGCCAGCTCACTCCAGGGACAGCAAGGGGAGCTGTTTTTT
TRBV2	TRBJ1-6	-	TRBD1	CASTGGRWNSPLHF	TGTGCCAGCACAGGGGGAAGGTGGAATTCACCCCTCCACTTT
TRBV7-3	TRBJ1-1	-	-	CASSLIQGGTTEAFF	TGTGCCAGCAGCTTAATCCAAGGGGGGACGACTGAAGCTTTCTTT
TRBV29-1	TRBJ2-1	-	-	CSVDETGGEGEQFF	TGCAGCGTTGACGAGACCGGGGGTGAGGGTGAGCAGTTCTTC
TRBV7-3	TRBJ2-3	-	-	CASRVGRSTDTQYF	TGTGCCAGCAGGGTGGGACGTAGCACAGATACGCAGTATTTT
TRBV6-7	TRBJ1-3	-	-	CASSYSDWYSSGNTIYF	TGTGCCAGCAGTTACTCGGATTGGTACAGCTCTGGAAACACCATATATTTT
TRBV11-3	TRBJ1-1	-	-	CASSLVWGGKNTEAFF	TGTGCCAGCAGCTTAGTATGGGGGGGCAAGAACACTGAAGCTTTCTTT